Listed here are 2 T cell receptor beta chains from one sample, sequenced in a study of OX40 agonist ivuxolimab in advanced cancers. The data were produced by immunoSEQ multiplex PCR, yet TCRdb's version contains in-frame clones alone and is incomplete. The table has about 38,000 clones, 80% seen once. This specimen was CD4+ or CD8+ T cells sorted from blood, taken in a trial of the OX40 agonist ivuxolimab. The receptors originated from an adult with an advanced solid tumor such as melanoma, head and neck, liver or kidney cancer.

This clone is deemed medium-sized. V is TRBV12-5 and J is TRBJ2-5; D is undetermined. Germline V lookup: CDR1 LGHNT, CDR2 FRNRAP. The CDR3 consists of 14 residues. The V end was cut by 4 bases, the J end by 2 bases, with 11 bases between. CDR3 in DNA: TGTGCTAGTGGTTCCCGGCCTCTGCAAGAGACCCAGTACTTC. Its translation is CASGSRPLQETQYF.

The rearrangement uses TRBV7-9 and TRBJ2-2; D possibly matches TRBD1 or TRBD2 (6 bases each). Germline assignment: CDR1 SEHNR and CDR2 FQNEAQ (reference sequence). V was pared by 5 bases and J by 2 bases, with 18 bases between. This CDR3 has 17 amino acids. The DNA of the CDR3 is TGTGCCAGCAGCCCCGGGGGATGGGGGCTAAACACCGGGGAGCTGTTTTTT. Amino acid sequence: CASSPGGWGLNTGELFF.